This record concerns one T cell receptor beta chain sequence. No antigen is known for it. These data are taken from a study of graft-versus-host responses after intestinal transplantation. For the study at large: Multivisceral, liver-intestinal, or isolated intestinal grafts went to recipients.

This CDR3 contains 13 residues. Germline V gene lookup returns CDR1 MNHNS and CDR2 SASEGT. Unmatched junction bases numbered 13, after V lost 10 bases and J lost 8 bases. Study results and caveats: Those patients showing graft-donor T cell macrochimerism displayed high graft-versus-host to host-versus-graft clonal ratios in allografts.

Generated by immunoSEQ multiplex PCR, the TCRdb table keeps only in-frame clones and is missing some. The repertoire has about 130,000 clones, about nine tenths of them found once; the top ten carry about 0.18%. The V gene is TRBV6-1, the J gene TRBJ1-2; 7 bases map to TRBD1. The receptor's source is a human donor who received an intestinal transplant. The material was unstimulated CD4+ T cells sorted from spleen or lymph node cells, obtained before intestinal transplant. In DNA, the CDR3 is TGTGCCACAGGGGACAGACGGTCGTCGGGCTACACCTTC. It encodes CATGDRRSSGYTF.